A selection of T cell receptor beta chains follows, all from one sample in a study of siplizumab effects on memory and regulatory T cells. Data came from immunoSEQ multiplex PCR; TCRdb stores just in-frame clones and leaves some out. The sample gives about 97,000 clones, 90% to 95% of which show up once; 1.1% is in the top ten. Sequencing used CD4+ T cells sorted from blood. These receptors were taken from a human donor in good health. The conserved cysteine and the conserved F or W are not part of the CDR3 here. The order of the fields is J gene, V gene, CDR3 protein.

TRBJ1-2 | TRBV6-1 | ATLGTEARGYT
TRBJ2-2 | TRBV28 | ASRMVGLAGVTGELF
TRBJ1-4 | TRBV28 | ASSLGGANEKLF
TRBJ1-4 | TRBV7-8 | ASSLTGPEKTVF
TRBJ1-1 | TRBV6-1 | ASSFLRNTEAF
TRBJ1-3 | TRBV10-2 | ASSETGNTIY
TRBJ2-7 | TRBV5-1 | ASSLAFGEGQY
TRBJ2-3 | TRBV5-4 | ASSLAPTGDIPQY
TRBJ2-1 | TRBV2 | ASSEELARNEQF
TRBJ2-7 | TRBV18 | ASSVGDTYEQY
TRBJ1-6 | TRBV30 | AWSVTWSESPLH
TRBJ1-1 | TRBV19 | ASSITTGLLNTEAF
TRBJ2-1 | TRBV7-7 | ASSFRGQGNEQF